What follows describes a single TCR beta chain. The antigen remains unidentified. Other DNA variants within this sample encode the same CDR3. As defined, naive CD8 cells were CD45RO-negative and positively selected for CCR7, with terminally differentiated effector memory CD45RA+ cells excluded. Germline V CDR1 and CDR2: MNHEY, SVGAGI. The length of the CDR3 is 15 residues. Trimming pared 0 bases from V and 0 bases from J, leaving 6 bases between. This sample is drawn from a study of shared clonotypes between healthy human individuals. In replicate PCRs of sorted subsets, about 190 ng DNA, about 29,000 T cell genomes, was used. The data were produced by immunoSEQ multiplex PCR, yet TCRdb's version contains in-frame clones alone and is incomplete. There are about 2 million clones in the sample; about 94% occur only once, and 0.95% to 1.5% lies in the top ten. Study observations and caveats: In having few donors, the study represented limited genetic and exposure-history diversity. Memory subsets had estimated richness that was generally smaller than that of naive subsets.

The chain has TRBV6-5 and TRBJ2-1; D unresolved. The sequence was obtained from a man younger than 30 in good health. Sequencing was performed on naive CD8+ T cells sorted from blood. CDR3 protein: CASSYSSSSYNEQFF. The CDR3, as DNA: TGTGCCAGCAGTTACTCGTCTAGCTCCTACAATGAGCAGTTCTTC.